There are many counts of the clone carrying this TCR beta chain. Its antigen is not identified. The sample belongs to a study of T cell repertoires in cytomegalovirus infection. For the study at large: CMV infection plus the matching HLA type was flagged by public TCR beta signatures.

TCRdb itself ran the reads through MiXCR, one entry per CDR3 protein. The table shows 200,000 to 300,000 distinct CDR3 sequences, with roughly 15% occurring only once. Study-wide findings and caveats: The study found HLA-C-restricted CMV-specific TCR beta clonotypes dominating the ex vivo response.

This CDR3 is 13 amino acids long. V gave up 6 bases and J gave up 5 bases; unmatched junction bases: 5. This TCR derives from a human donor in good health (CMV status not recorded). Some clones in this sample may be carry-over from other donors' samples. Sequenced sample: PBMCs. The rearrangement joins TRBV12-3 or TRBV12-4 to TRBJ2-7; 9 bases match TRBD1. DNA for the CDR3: TGTGCCAGCAGGCCCGGGACAGGGAACGAGCAGTACTTC. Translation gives CASRPGTGNEQYF.